Listed here are 31 T cell receptor beta chains from one sample, sequenced in a study of cytomegalovirus exposure and HLA in healthy donors. The PCR employed 60 Vbeta primers together with 13 Jbeta primers. Here immunoSEQ multiplex PCR was the method, and the copy in TCRdb shows in-frame clones only, minus some. This repertoire shows more than 85,000 clones, roughly 88% found once; its top ten account for 1.2%. The sequenced sample consisted of PBMCs. These receptors came from a woman aged 18 to 35 in good health and CMV-seronegative.

J is TRBJ1-6 and V is TRBV7-9; D is undetermined. This CDR3 is built from 13 residues. The V gene lost 5 bases and the J gene lost 7 bases, with 9 bases spanning the gap. Germline-derived CDR1 and CDR2 are SEHNR and FQNEAQ (reference sequence). The CDR3 spells CASSQEFNSPLHF. The DNA for the CDR3 is TGTGCCAGCAGCCAAGAGTTCAATTCACCCCTCCACTTT.

The J gene is TRBJ2-1, the V gene TRBV19; 8 positions agree with TRBD2. V shed 4 bases, J shed 7 bases, and the junction held 9 bases outside the gene matches. CDR1 and CDR2 from the germline V gene are LNHDA and SQIVND (reference sequence). The CDR3 runs 15 residues. The CDR3 protein is CASSKVGGGRNEQFF. Written as DNA, the CDR3 is TGTGCCAGTAGTAAGGTCGGGGGGGGCAGGAATGAGCAGTTCTTC.

The gene calls are TRBV27 and TRBJ2-3; 9 bases map to TRBD2. Trimming removed 3 bases from V and 10 bases from J; junction bases left unmatched: 8. This CDR3 is 14 amino acids long. The germline CDR1 and CDR2 sequences are MNHEY and SMNVEV (reference sequence). This chain's CDR3 is CASSFRGRALPQYF. The CDR3 nucleotides are TGTGCCAGCAGTTTCCGCGGGAGGGCCTTGCCGCAGTATTTT.

CDR3 protein: CASRPWGSGYNEQFF. The CDR3 DNA is TGTGCCAGCAGACCCTGGGGTAGCGGTTACAATGAGCAGTTCTTC. V and J are TRBV28 and TRBJ2-1, with D possibly matching TRBD2 (6 bases). The germline CDR1 and CDR2 sequences are MDHEN and SYDVKM. The CDR3 consists of 15 residues. V was pared by 6 bases and J by 4 bases, with 16 bases between.

The genes are TRBV4-1 and TRBJ2-5, with D possibly matching TRBD1 (5 bases). The J call may be wrong; the DNA end is better matched by TRBJ2-7. CDR1 and CDR2 from the germline V gene are MGHRA and YSYEKL. The CDR3 has 16 residues. DNA for the CDR3: TGCGCCAGCAGCCTACAGATTCCGATAGGGGCATACGAGCAGTACTTC. Its protein is CASSLQIPIGAYEQYF.

The chain joins TRBV28 to TRBJ1-5, with D perhaps matching TRBD1 (5 bases). This CDR3 comprises 13 residues. The germline V gene has CDR1 MDHEN and CDR2 SYDVKM. V lost 5 bases to trimming and J lost 6 bases, with 11 bases between them. The CDR3 reads CASSPGPSQPQHF. The CDR3 DNA is TGTGCCAGCAGTCCAGGGCCGTCTCAGCCCCAGCATTTT.

The chain recombines TRBV5-4 with TRBJ1-6; 8 bases map to TRBD1. With V trimmed by 0 bases and J by 10 bases, 6 bases remained unmatched. In germline, CDR1 is SGHNT, CDR2 YYREEE (reference sequence). This CDR3 has 15 residues. The CDR3 DNA is TGTGCCAGCAGCTTGGGGACAGGGTTGAACTCACCCCTCCACTTT. It encodes CASSLGTGLNSPLHF.

DNA for the CDR3: TGCAGCTTGACTAGCGGGGGGGCCGGAGAGACCCAGTACTTC. It codes for CSLTSGGAGETQYF. This rearrangement joins TRBV29-1 to TRBJ2-5; TRBD2 matches at 14 bases. From germline, CDR1 is SQVTM and CDR2 ANQGSEA. V gave up 8 bases and J gave up 4 bases; unmatched junction bases: 6. The CDR3 totals 14 residues.

J is TRBJ1-5 and V is TRBV19; maybe TRBD1 (5 bases). The V gene lost 7 bases and the J gene lost 0 bases, with 25 bases spanning the gap. The CDR3 is made up of 19 amino acids. Germline-derived CDR1 and CDR2 are LNHDA and SQIVND (reference sequence). Here the CDR3 reads CASTAPAGWGELSNQPQHF. The CDR3 coding sequence is TGTGCCAGTACTGCCCCAGCGGGTTGGGGGGAACTTAGCAATCAGCCCCAGCATTTT.

The chain combines TRBV7-3 with TRBJ1-1; TRBD1 might be the D (5 bases). The length of the CDR3 is 14 residues. V lost 6 bases to trimming and J lost 6 bases, with 17 bases between them. Germline CDR1 is SGHTA and CDR2 is FQGTGA. The DNA for the CDR3 is TGTGCCAGCAGTCGGGGCCTTGGGGGGGCTGAAGCTTTCTTT. Translated: CASSRGLGGAEAFF.

The count of this clone is one. The V gene is TRBV29-1, the J gene TRBJ1-2; 7 bases align to TRBD1. This CDR3 is 11 amino acids long. The V gene end was trimmed by 5 bases and the J gene end by 4 bases; junction bases not matched to a gene: 1. Germline CDR1 is SQVTM and CDR2 is ANQGSEA. For the CDR3, the DNA is TGCAGCGTTAACAGGGGCTATGGCTACACCTTC. It yields the protein CSVNRGYGYTF.

This chain connects TRBV7-2 to TRBJ1-2, with D perhaps matching TRBD1 (5 bases). Trimming removed 3 bases at V and 4 bases at J, with 24 bases between. This CDR3 spans 18 amino acids. Germline values: CDR1 SGHTA, CDR2 FQGNSA. CDR3 nucleotides: TGTGCCAGCAGCTTGGGTGTATACAGGTTCGGGCAGAGCTATGGCTACACCTTC. Translating it yields CASSLGVYRFGQSYGYTF.

In DNA, the CDR3 is TGTGCCAGCAGCACGTGGTACGGACAGGGAGACACTGAAGCTTTCTTT. Its protein product is CASSTWYGQGDTEAFF. The chain employs TRBV28 and TRBJ1-1; TRBD1 agrees at 8 bases. The CDR3 has 16 amino acids. Germline loops: CDR1 MDHEN, CDR2 SYDVKM. V lost 6 bases and J lost 3; bases outside the gene matches: 12. Filled out from reference TRBV28 and TRBJ1-1, the complete variable domain reads DVKVTQSSRYLVKRTGEKVFLECVQDMDHENMFWYRQDPGLGLRLIYFSYDVKMKEKGDIPEGYSVSREKKERFSLILESASTNQTSMYLCASSTWYGQGDTEAFFGQGTRLTVV.

Points on this clone: One end of the junction is discordant with germline, which a read error may explain. J is TRBJ2-5 and V is TRBV7-7, with D tentatively TRBD1 (6 bases). The CDR3 extends over 14 amino acids. Germline loops: CDR1 SSHAT, CDR2 FNYEAQ (reference sequence). CDR3 protein: CASSFGAGEETQYF. In DNA form, the CDR3 reads TGTGCTAGCAGCTTCGGGGCAGGGGAGGAGACCCAGTACTTC.

The chain has TRBV29-1 and TRBJ2-3; TRBD2 is a possible D gene (5 bases). CDR1 and CDR2 from the germline V gene are SQVTM and ANQGSEA. There are 13 residues in the CDR3. Trimming cost V 7 bases and J 6 bases, with 17 bases left between them. The CDR3: CSAVRGNRDTQYF. CDR3 nucleotide sequence: TGCAGCGCGGTCCGGGGAAACCGTGATACGCAGTATTTT.

This chain joins TRBV11-2 and TRBJ2-2, with a tentative D call TRBD1 (6 bases). From germline, CDR1 is SGHAT and CDR2 FQNNGV. This CDR3 has 18 amino acids. The V end lost 1 base, the J end lost 2 bases, and 17 bases lay between the germline ends. The DNA of the CDR3 is TGTGCCAGCAGCTTAGTAGGCGGCAGGGGACATAACACCGGGGAGCTGTTTTTT. Translated, it gives CASSLVGGRGHNTGELFF.

The CDR3 protein is CASSPGTGVVLYEQYF. The CDR3 bases are TGTGCCAGTAGTCCCGGGACAGGGGTAGTTTTGTACGAGCAGTACTTC. The V and J genes are TRBV19 and TRBJ2-7; 10 bases are shared with TRBD1. The V gene's germline CDR1 is LNHDA and CDR2 SQIVND (reference sequence). The CDR3 is 16 amino acids. V lost 5 bases, J lost 4 bases, and 11 bases stayed unmatched. Full variable domain (rest looked up from reference TRBV19 and TRBJ2-7): DGGITQSPKYLFRKEGQNVTLSCEQNLNHDAMYWYRQDPGQGLRLIYYSQIVNDFQKGDIAEGYSVSREKKESFPLTVTSAQKNPTAFYLCASSPGTGVVLYEQYFGPGTRLTVT.

V usage is TRBV4-2 and J usage is TRBJ1-1; tentatively, D is TRBD1 (6 bases). The germline V gene has CDR1 LGHNA and CDR2 YNFKEQ. CDR3 size: 15 residues. V shed 0 bases and J shed 4 bases, with 12 bases lying between them. CDR3: CASSQDLTGRTEAFF. CDR3 bases: TGTGCCAGCAGCCAAGATTTAACAGGGCGCACTGAAGCTTTCTTT.

The V call is TRBV6-6, the J call TRBJ2-2, with D tentatively TRBD2 (6 bases). Trimming removed 6 bases at V and 7 bases at J, with 9 bases between. From germline, CDR1 is MNHNY and CDR2 SVGAGI (reference sequence). This CDR3 is built from 12 residues. CDR3 sequence: CASSRGYGELFF. The CDR3 region has the DNA TGTGCCAGCAGCCGGGGGTACGGGGAGCTGTTTTTT.

The genes are TRBV19 and TRBJ1-1; TRBD1 matches 8 bases. Germline V gives CDR1 LNHDA, CDR2 SQIVND (reference sequence). V shed 3 bases and J 3 bases; nucleotides not matched to a gene: 9. The CDR3 is made up of 16 amino acids. The CDR3, as DNA: TGTGCCAGTAGTATGGGTCAGGGGGCGCAGGACACTGAAGCTTTCTTT. This codes for CASSMGQGAQDTEAFF.

The chain employs TRBV7-9 and TRBJ1-2, with a tentative D call TRBD1 (6 bases). The V gene's germline CDR1 is SEHNR and CDR2 FQNEAQ (reference sequence). The V gene lost 4 bases and the J gene lost 0 bases, with 12 bases spanning the gap. The CDR3 has 15 amino acids. CDR3 sequence: CASSYVGATNYGYTF. The CDR3, as DNA: TGTGCCAGCAGCTATGTGGGGGCGACTAACTATGGCTACACCTTC.

This clone was seen only a few times. The chain links TRBV10-3 to TRBJ2-7; 10 nucleotides agree with TRBD1. Trimming removed 10 bases from V and 1 base from J; junction bases left unmatched: 4. This CDR3 region has 13 residues. Germline loops: CDR1 ENHRY, CDR2 SYGVKD. CDR3 residues: CATSGQGSYEQYF. For the CDR3, the DNA is TGTGCCACTTCGGGACAGGGGTCCTACGAGCAGTACTTC.

The rearrangement uses TRBV7-6 and TRBJ2-1; 10 bases align to TRBD1. The CDR3 length is 16 residues. J gave up 7 bases and V 5 bases, and 11 bases lay outside the gene matches. Germline V CDR1 and CDR2: SGHVS, FNYEAQ. The CDR3: CASSPRGTGVWNEQFF. The DNA of the CDR3 is TGTGCCAGCAGCCCAAGAGGGACAGGGGTGTGGAATGAGCAGTTCTTC.

The V call is TRBV5-4, the J call TRBJ2-3, with 8 bases that match TRBD1. This CDR3 is 15 amino acids long. Germline values: CDR1 SGHNT, CDR2 YYREEE (reference sequence). With 2 bases clipped from V and 0 bases from J, the junction kept 2 bases outside the gene matches. The CDR3, as DNA: TGTGCCAGCAGCTTCGGGACAGGCAGCACAGATACGCAGTATTTT. It specifies CASSFGTGSTDTQYF.

The J gene is TRBJ1-2, the V gene TRBV4-3, with TRBD1 identical over 9 bases. The CDR3 has 15 amino acids. The trim removed 2 bases at V and 6 bases at J, leaving 7 bases unmatched. CDR1 and CDR2 from the germline V gene are LGHNA and YSLEER. CDR3 sequence: CASSQNTGGRDGYTF. For the CDR3, the DNA is TGCGCCAGCAGCCAAAATACAGGGGGCAGGGATGGCTACACCTTC.

V usage is TRBV7-2 and J usage is TRBJ1-3; D gene unclear. Per the germline V gene, CDR1 is SGHTA and CDR2 is FQGNSA. V lost 5 bases and J lost 5, with 10 bases in between. The CDR3 contains 13 residues. This CDR3 reads CASSPGIRNTIYF. The CDR3, as DNA: TGTGCCAGCAGCCCGGGGATCCGAAACACCATATATTTT.

The V and J genes are TRBV5-8 and TRBJ2-7, with TRBD1 as a possible D gene (5 bases). The CDR3 length is 15 residues. V shed 0 bases and J shed 2 bases, with 12 bases lying between them. CDR1 SGHTS and CDR2 YDEGEE come from the germline V gene. CDR3 DNA: TGTGCCAGCAGCTTGGTTCAGGGCTACACCTACGAGCAGTACTTC. It yields the protein CASSLVQGYTYEQYF.

This clone was seen more than once but under ten times. Here the CDR3 reads CASSSRDRDGQPQHF. The CDR3 DNA reads TGTGCCAGCAGCTCCCGGGACAGGGACGGGCAGCCCCAGCATTTT. This chain joins TRBV5-6 and TRBJ1-5; TRBD1 aligns across 9 bases. V trimming: 3 bases; J trimming: 7 bases; junction bases outside the gene matches: 8. The CDR3 runs 15 residues. Per the germline V gene, CDR1 is SGHDT and CDR2 is YYEEEE.

This clone was recorded a few times. This chain uses TRBV10-1 with TRBJ2-5, with TRBD2 as a possible D gene (6 bases). TRBJ2-7 matches the DNA end more closely, so the J call is doubtful. This CDR3 comprises 14 residues. Germline V gene sequence: CDR1 WNHNN, CDR2 SYGVQD (reference sequence). The CDR3 nucleotides read TGCGCCAGCACCATCCTGACTAGAGGGGTCGAGCAGTACTTC. Translating gives CASTILTRGVEQYF.

The J gene is TRBJ1-2, the V gene TRBV30, with 9 bases matching TRBD1. The germline CDR1 and CDR2 sequences are GTSNPN and SVGIG (reference sequence). Losses at the gene ends were 5 bases for V and 2 bases for J; bases not matched to a gene: 3. This CDR3 spans 13 amino acids. CDR3 loop: CAWDRGYNYGYTF. The CDR3, as DNA: TGTGCCTGGGACAGGGGGTACAACTATGGCTACACCTTC.

The chain employs TRBV29-1 and TRBJ2-7; D is perhaps TRBD1 (6 bases). Trimming stripped 4 bases from V and 3 bases from J, with 13 bases between. The CDR3 contains 13 residues. The germline CDR1 and CDR2 sequences are SQVTM and ANQGSEA. CDR3 loop: CSVAWGLDYEQYF. The CDR3 nucleotides read TGCAGCGTTGCTTGGGGGCTTGACTACGAGCAGTACTTC.